The 30 T cell receptor beta chains below were found in one sample sequenced in a study of blood T cells in healthy people across ages. Using a J-beta primer mix together with a sample-barcoded 5' primer, a second PCR was run for roughly 7 to 12 cycles. TCRdb re-analysed the 5' RACE reads in MiXCR, keeping a single row per CDR3 protein. The repertoire consists of some 940,000 distinct CDR3 sequences, with 29% occurring once and the leading ten covering 10%. Separately, the same data were catalogued under a study of T cells of mothers and their children.

The material sequenced was blood. These receptors all come from a woman aged 40 to 50 in good health.

The J gene is TRBJ1-2, the V gene TRBV29-1; TRBD1 agrees at 8 bases. Germline trimming cut 6 bases from V and 6 bases from J; bases unmatched to any gene: 6. Germline V gives CDR1 SQVTM, CDR2 ANQGSEA. The CDR3 has 12 residues. Here the CDR3 reads CSVVGQDNGYTF. The CDR3 DNA reads as TGCAGCGTAGTGGGACAGGACAATGGCTACACCTTC.

CDR3 sequence: CASSGLGALGETQYF. Written as DNA, the CDR3 is TGTGCCAGCAGTGGGTTAGGGGCGTTGGGAGAGACCCAGTACTTC. The genes are TRBV6-1 and TRBJ2-5, with D possibly being TRBD1 (5 bases). The germline V gene encodes CDR1 MNHNS and CDR2 SASEGT. Trimming took off 4 bases at V and 4 bases at J, with 16 bases between the two ends. The CDR3 runs to 15 residues.

Ten or more counts support this clonotype. The chain uses TRBV29-1 and TRBJ2-5, with TRBD1 matching over 7 bases. V lost 6 bases and J lost 1; bases outside the gene matches: 5. Germline-derived CDR1 and CDR2 are SQVTM and ANQGSEA. The CDR3 loop spans 13 amino acids. Written as DNA, the CDR3 is TGCAGCGTCGCTCGGGACAGCCAAGAGACCCAGTACTTC. Its protein product is CSVARDSQETQYF.

This clonotype has ten or more counts. The chain links TRBV4-3 to TRBJ1-3; possible D gene TRBD1, 6 bases. The V gene's germline CDR1 is LGHNA and CDR2 YSLEER. Trimming shortened V by 5 bases and J by 6 bases, and 17 bases separated the two germline ends. The CDR3 totals 15 residues. CDR3 region: CASSNNYRVQNTIYF. For the CDR3, the DNA is TGCGCCAGCAGCAACAATTACAGGGTGCAAAACACCATATATTTT.

The rearrangement uses TRBV24-1 and TRBJ2-7; a weak D match, TRBD1 (6 bases). With 3 bases removed from V and 1 base from J, the gap between germline ends came to 12 bases. Germline values: CDR1 KGHDR, CDR2 SFDVKD. The length of the CDR3 is 15 residues. CDR3: CATSDGQTGSYEQYF. The CDR3 DNA sequence: TGTGCCACCAGTGATGGCCAGACAGGATCCTACGAGCAGTACTTC.

Comment on this clonotype: This likely comes from a read error, as the CDR3 has no conserved phenylalanine or tryptophan at its end. The J gene is TRBJ2-7, the V gene TRBV18; 9 bases map to TRBD1. The CDR3 covers 16 residues. Germline CDR1 is KGHSH and CDR2 is LQKENI. V shed 3 bases and J 3 bases; nucleotides not matched to a gene: 9. The DNA of the CDR3 is TGTGCCAGCTCACCTCCAAGGACAGGGGTCGGCTACGAGCAGTACTTA. As protein: CASSPPRTGVGYEQYL.

This clonotype was counted at least ten times. The gene calls are TRBV9 and TRBJ1-1; D gene unclear. CDR1 SGDLS and CDR2 YYNGEE come from the germline V gene. This CDR3 has 13 amino acids. V shed 3 bases and J shed 4 bases, with 10 bases lying between them. Here the CDR3 reads CASSGGGSTEAFF. CDR3 nucleotide sequence: TGTGCCAGCAGCGGAGGAGGGAGCACTGAAGCTTTCTTT. Full variable domain (rest looked up from reference TRBV9 and TRBJ1-1): DSGVTQTPKHLITATGQRVTLRCSPRSGDLSVYWYQQSLDQGLQFLIQYYNGEERAKGNILERFSAQQFPDLHSELNLSSLELGDSALYFCASSGGGSTEAFFGQGTRLTVV.

This clonotype was counted at least ten times. The V call is TRBV5-1, the J call TRBJ2-7; 7 bases fit TRBD1. The V and J ends lost 5 bases and 2 bases, in that order; junction bases with no gene match: 7. CDR1 SGHRS and CDR2 YFSETQ come from the germline V gene. This CDR3 comprises 14 residues. The CDR3 DNA sequence: TGCGCCAGCAGGGGACAGAGCCAAGCCTACGAGCAGTACTTC. Its protein is CASRGQSQAYEQYF.

V is TRBV5-1 and J is TRBJ2-7, with D possibly TRBD1 on 5 matching bases. The CDR3 runs 19 residues. Germline values: CDR1 SGHRS, CDR2 YFSETQ. Trimming removed 2 bases at V and 2 bases at J, with 26 bases between. Here the CDR3 reads CASSFPLRGVPGRAYEQYF. CDR3 nucleotide sequence: TGCGCCAGCAGCTTCCCACTACGAGGAGTGCCGGGCAGGGCCTACGAGCAGTACTTC.

The chain employs TRBV3-1 and TRBJ2-7, with D perhaps given as TRBD1 or TRBD2 (5 bases each). The V and J ends lost 7 bases and 0 bases respectively, with 13 bases between them. The CDR3 runs 14 residues. Germline CDR1 is LGHDT and CDR2 is YNNKEL (reference sequence). The CDR3 nucleotides are TGTGCCAGCACCCTGGGACGGCACTCCTACGAGCAGTACTTC. Protein: CASTLGRHSYEQYF.

This clonotype has a single count. The rearrangement uses TRBV7-9 and TRBJ1-1, with D hard to call. This CDR3 is 15 amino acids long. CDR1 is SEHNR, CDR2 FQNEAQ, per germline (reference sequence). Trimming took 3 bases from V and 0 from J, leaving 11 bases between them. Here the CDR3 DNA reads TGTGCCAGCAGCTTCGGGATCGGCTTGAACACTGAAGCTTTCTTT. Translated: CASSFGIGLNTEAFF.

This clonotype was counted ten times or more. The chain's CDR3 is CASSPTGKGTEAFF. The CDR3 DNA is TGTGCCAGCAGCCCGACAGGGAAAGGGACTGAAGCTTTCTTT. The chain couples TRBV12-3 or TRBV12-4 to TRBJ1-1; 7 bases align to TRBD1. The trim removed 6 bases at V and 5 bases at J, leaving 9 bases unmatched. This CDR3 comprises 14 residues.

This clonotype appeared a few times. V is TRBV20-1 and J is TRBJ1-6, with 12 bases identical to TRBD1. The germline V gene has CDR1 DFQATT and CDR2 SNEGSKA (reference sequence). CDR3 length: 16 residues. Trimming took 3 bases from V and 5 from J; bases not matched to a gene: 5. CDR3 DNA: TGCAGTGCTAGTGGGGGACAGGGGGCGAATAATTCACCCCTCCACTTT. Its protein is CSASGGQGANNSPLHF.

This clonotype was counted only a few times. The V and J genes are TRBV18 and TRBJ2-6; possibly TRBD1 for D (6 bases). CDR3 length: 16 amino acids. CDR1 is KGHSH and CDR2 is LQKENI in the germline V gene. The V and J ends lost 5 bases and 0 bases respectively, with 11 bases between them. The CDR3 DNA follows: TGTGCCAGCTCATTCGACAGGCGCTCTGGGGCCAACGTCCTGACTTTC. Translation gives CASSFDRRSGANVLTF.

This clonotype has ten or more counts. The J gene is TRBJ2-3, the V gene TRBV4-1, with D unresolved. This CDR3 has 16 amino acids. Germline loops: CDR1 MGHRA, CDR2 YSYEKL. V lost 0 bases, J lost 4 bases, and 14 bases lay in between. The CDR3 loop is CASSQDGPPAADTQYF. The CDR3 nucleotides are TGCGCCAGCAGCCAAGATGGACCCCCGGCGGCAGATACGCAGTATTTT.

This clonotype was seen a handful of times. The chain employs TRBV20-1 and TRBJ2-5; a possible D gene is TRBD2 (6 bases). The CDR3 runs 14 residues. Per germline, CDR1 DFQATT and CDR2 SNEGSKA (reference sequence). Trimming shortened V by 5 bases and J by 5 bases, and 18 bases separated the two germline ends. The CDR3 DNA sequence: TGCAGTGCTGGGGGACCGGGGGATCGGGAGACCCAGTACTTC. The encoded protein is CSAGGPGDRETQYF.

This sequence joins TRBV29-1 and TRBJ1-2, with unresolved D. The CDR3 sequence is 12 residues long. Between the trimmed V and J ends, which lost 0 bases and 8 bases, there was a span of 10 bases. Germline V gene data show CDR1 as SQVTM and CDR2 as ANQGSEA. Written as DNA, the CDR3 is TGCAGCGTTGAAGATATAGCCAACGGCTACACCTTC. It codes for CSVEDIANGYTF.

This clonotype showed up many times. The chain couples TRBV29-1 to TRBJ2-1, with TRBD2 matching 11 bases. CDR3 length: 15 residues. The ends lost 7 bases at V and 3 bases at J; junction bases unmatched: 8. Germline V CDR1 and CDR2: SQVTM, ANQGSEA. The CDR3: CSATLLAGDYNEQFF. The CDR3 DNA is TGCAGCGCCACACTACTAGCGGGGGACTACAATGAGCAGTTCTTC.

The sample holds a few counts of this clonotype. The rearrangement joins TRBV20-1 to TRBJ2-7; D call uncertain. Germline lookup yields CDR1 DFQATT and CDR2 SNEGSKA (reference sequence). Trimming took off 0 bases at V and 3 bases at J, with 18 bases between the two ends. This CDR3 is built from 16 residues. The CDR3 DNA reads as TGCAGTGCTAGAGATCCTCGAAAATGGGAACACTACGAGCAGTACTTC. This sequence encodes CSARDPRKWEHYEQYF.

V is TRBV6-1 and J is TRBJ2-1; D is undetermined. Germline V gene sequence: CDR1 MNHNS, CDR2 SASEGT. This CDR3 is built from 16 residues. Trimming stripped 2 bases from V and 0 bases from J, with 11 bases between. For the CDR3, the DNA is TGTGCCAGCAGTGAACTGGGCTCCCTCTCCTACAATGAGCAGTTCTTC. Translated, it gives CASSELGSLSYNEQFF.

About this clonotype: A junction boundary mismatches the germline segment, possibly from a read error. The CDR3 sequence is CVSSDRGRGTDTQYF. CDR3 sequence (DNA): TGTGTCAGCAGTGACCGGGGCAGAGGCACAGATACGCAGTATTTT. The chain carries TRBV6-6 and TRBJ2-3; either TRBD1 or TRBD2 may supply D (5 bases each). Germline-derived CDR1 and CDR2 are MNHNY and SVGAGI (reference sequence). The CDR3 runs to 15 residues.

This clonotype came up many times. The V gene is TRBV12-3 or TRBV12-4, the J gene TRBJ1-2, with D hard to call. V was shortened by 6 bases and J by 4 bases, with 9 bases between the two germline ends. The CDR3 length is 12 residues. CDR3: CASSPSFYGYTF. CDR3 bases: TGTGCCAGCAGCCCGTCGTTCTATGGCTACACCTTC.

Of note for this clonotype: This may arise from a read error, as a much more abundant clone is one base away. The V and J genes are TRBV5-1 and TRBJ1-2, with TRBD1 matching over 11 bases. This CDR3 has 15 amino acids. Germline CDR1 reads SGHRS; CDR2 reads YFSETQ. With 3 bases clipped from V and 7 bases from J, the junction kept 8 bases outside the gene matches. Here the CDR3 DNA reads TGCGCCAGCAGCTGGGGGACAGGGGGTGCCTTTGGCTACACCTTC. As protein: CASSWGTGGAFGYTF.

V and J are TRBV28 and TRBJ1-4; 7 nucleotides match TRBD1. V gave up 5 bases and J gave up 0 bases; unmatched junction bases: 6. Germline values: CDR1 MDHEN, CDR2 SYDVKM. The CDR3 runs to 16 residues. The CDR3: CASSAYRGATNEKLFF. The CDR3, as DNA: TGTGCCAGCAGTGCCTACAGGGGAGCAACTAATGAAAAACTGTTTTTT.

This clonotype was seen ten or more times. The chain is built from TRBV4-1 and TRBJ2-1, with TRBD2 identical over 9 bases. Germline V gene sequence: CDR1 MGHRA, CDR2 YSYEKL. The CDR3 totals 21 residues. Trimming removed 3 bases from V and 2 bases from J; junction bases left unmatched: 20. CDR3: CASSQVAGRLASGETYNEQFF. The CDR3 DNA reads as TGCGCCAGCAGCCAGGTGGCTGGGCGACTAGCTAGCGGGGAAACCTACAATGAGCAGTTCTTC.

The CDR3, as DNA: TGCAGTGCTAGAGATCACCTAGCGAGTGATTTATGGACCCAGTACTTC. Protein: CSARDHLASDLWTQYF. The chain has TRBV20-1 and TRBJ2-5, with D possibly being TRBD2 (6 bases). The germline gives CDR1 DFQATT, CDR2 SNEGSKA (reference sequence). Deletions cut 0 bases from V and 7 bases from J, with 21 bases between. This CDR3 region has 16 residues.

This clonotype was seen repeatedly, ten times or more. V is TRBV5-6 and J is TRBJ2-3; TRBD1 agrees at 9 bases. Germline V lookup: CDR1 SGHDT, CDR2 YYEEEE. Losses at the gene ends were 0 bases for V and 7 bases for J; bases not matched to a gene: 3. The CDR3 contains 14 residues. The CDR3 DNA reads TGTGCCAGCAGCTTGGACAGGGGGCTTAATACGCAGTATTTT. Translation: CASSLDRGLNTQYF.

This clonotype was detected only a few times. The V gene is TRBV7-8, the J gene TRBJ1-2; D not resolved. The V end lost 2 bases, the J end lost 7 bases, and 20 bases lay between the germline ends. CDR3 length equals 16 residues. Per germline, CDR1 SGHVS and CDR2 FQNEAQ. Written as DNA, the CDR3 is TGTGCCAGCAGCTTACGGTCTGACACTCGTGGTGGTGGCTACACCTTC. Protein sequence: CASSLRSDTRGGGYTF.

This clonotype occurred many times. CDR3 DNA: TGCGCCAGCAGCCAAGATCGGACCGTCTATGGCTACACCTTC. Amino acids: CASSQDRTVYGYTF. The chain couples TRBV4-3 to TRBJ1-2; D is uncertain. V was shortened by 0 bases and J by 4 bases, with 9 bases between the two germline ends. Per germline, CDR1 LGHNA and CDR2 YSLEER. The CDR3 covers 14 residues.

Ten or more counts support this clonotype. The J gene is TRBJ2-1, the V gene TRBV5-5, with 11 bases identical to TRBD2. Germline V CDR1 and CDR2: SGHKS, YYEKEE (reference sequence). The CDR3 is 15 amino acids. The V and J ends lost 4 bases and 7 bases, in that order; junction bases with no gene match: 7. The CDR3 spells CASSISGGDVNEQFF. The CDR3 bases are TGTGCCAGCAGCATTAGCGGGGGGGATGTGAATGAGCAGTTCTTC.